The sequence of this T cell receptor (beta chain) was determined in a study of CD8+ T cells in alopecia areata. Details on this clone: Its antigen is unidentified.

This CDR3 spans 12 amino acids. The ends were cut back, 2 bases at V and 6 bases at J, with 8 bases in the middle. CDR1 GTSNPN and CDR2 SVGIG come from the germline V gene (reference sequence). RNA, once extracted, was reverse transcribed into cDNA for use as the sequencing template. Profiled with immunoSEQ multiplex PCR; TCRdb holds only in-frame clones, not every one. The sample records 180,000 or so clones, less than 80% being singletons. The study, taken as a whole, reports: Against the mouse data, patients shared TCRs less clearly, possibly for HLA reasons.

Patients with alopecia areata provided lesional scalp punch biopsies as well as peripheral blood. The V gene is TRBV30, the J gene TRBJ2-1, with no clear D. The sequencing used CD8+ T cells sorted from blood, collected at week 0. This receptor was identified in a human donor with alopecia areata. Here the CDR3 reads CAWSLPFNEQFF. As DNA, the CDR3 is TGTGCCTGGAGTCTTCCATTCAATGAGCAGTTCTTC.